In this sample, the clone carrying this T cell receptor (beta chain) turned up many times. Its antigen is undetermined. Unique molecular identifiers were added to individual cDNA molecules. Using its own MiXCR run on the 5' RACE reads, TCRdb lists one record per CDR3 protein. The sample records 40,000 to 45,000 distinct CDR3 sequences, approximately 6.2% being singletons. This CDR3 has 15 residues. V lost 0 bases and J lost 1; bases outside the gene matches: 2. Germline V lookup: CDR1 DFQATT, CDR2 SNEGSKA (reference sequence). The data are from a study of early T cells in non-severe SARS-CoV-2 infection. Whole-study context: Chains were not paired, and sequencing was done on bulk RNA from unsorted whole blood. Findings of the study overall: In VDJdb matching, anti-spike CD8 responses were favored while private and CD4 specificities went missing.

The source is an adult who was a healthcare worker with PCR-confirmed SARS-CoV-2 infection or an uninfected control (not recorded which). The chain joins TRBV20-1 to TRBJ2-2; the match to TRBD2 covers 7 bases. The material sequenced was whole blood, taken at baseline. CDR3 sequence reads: CSARDSGRNTGELFF. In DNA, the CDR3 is TGCAGTGCTAGAGATAGCGGGCGGAACACCGGGGAGCTGTTTTTT.